These 17 T cell receptor beta chains came from one sample sequenced in a study of technical replicates of blood from a handful of donors. Using immunoSEQ multiplex PCR, the repertoire was profiled, and TCRdb retains in-frame clones only, with some absent. The sample includes about 89,000 clones, approximately 93% seen only once; the top ten take around 0.23%. The sequenced material came from T cells isolated from PBMCs. These receptor sequences come from a human donor in good health.

The J gene is TRBJ2-7, the V gene TRBV5-4, with a tentative D call TRBD1 (6 bases). Germline CDR1 SGHNT, CDR2 YYREEE (reference sequence). CDR3 length: 17 residues. V lost 4 bases and J lost 0, with 20 bases in between. The CDR3 bases are TGTGCCAGCAGCCAATCGACAGGCGCCGTCGGCTCCTACGAGCAGTACTTC. It translates to CASSQSTGAVGSYEQYF.

The rearrangement links TRBV11-2 to TRBJ2-1; D call uncertain. The germline V and J ends were trimmed by 2 bases and 2 bases, with 10 bases remaining between them. Germline V gene sequence: CDR1 SGHAT, CDR2 FQNNGV. CDR3 length: 15 amino acids. Written as DNA, the CDR3 is TGTGCCAGCAGCTTATCTAGAATGGCCTACAATGAGCAGTTCTTC. Translation gives CASSLSRMAYNEQFF.

V and J are TRBV7-8 and TRBJ2-7; tentative D call: TRBD2 (7 bases). The CDR3 extends over 14 amino acids. V was trimmed by 1 base and J by 7 bases, leaving 14 bases between them. CDR1 and CDR2 from the germline V gene are SGHVS and FQNEAQ. The CDR3, as DNA: TGTGCCAGCAGCTTAGTAGGGGGGGCCGATGAGCAGTACTTC. Amino acids: CASSLVGGADEQYF.

This chain connects TRBV5-4 to TRBJ2-3; TRBD1 agrees at 12 bases. The CDR3 is 15 residues long. Trimming took 4 bases from V and 5 from J; bases not matched to a gene: 5. Looked up from germline, CDR1 is SGHNT and CDR2 is YYREEE (reference sequence). CDR3 loop: CASSRGQGARDTQYF. As DNA, the CDR3 is TGTGCCAGCAGCCGGGGACAGGGGGCGAGAGATACGCAGTATTTT.

The V gene is TRBV19, the J gene TRBJ2-1; possible D gene TRBD2, 7 bases. Per the germline V gene, CDR1 is LNHDA and CDR2 is SQIVND (reference sequence). The CDR3 is 12 amino acids. V was shortened by 8 bases and J by 7 bases, with 12 bases between the two germline ends. The CDR3 loop reads CASRKGGNEQFF. The CDR3 bases are TGTGCCAGTCGCAAGGGGGGGAATGAGCAGTTCTTC.

The CDR3 nucleotides read TGTGCCAGTAGTATAGATCTTGGAGCGGGGGCCCGCACAGATACGCAGTATTTT. Protein sequence: CASSIDLGAGARTDTQYF. This chain connects TRBV19 to TRBJ2-3, with 8 bases matching TRBD2. CDR3 length equals 18 residues. Germline V CDR1 and CDR2: LNHDA, SQIVND (reference sequence). Unmatched junction bases numbered 9, after V lost 0 bases and J lost 1 base. The full variable domain, its missing parts supplied by reference TRBV19 and TRBJ2-3, is DGGITQSPKYLFRKEGQNVTLSCEQNLNHDAMYWYRQDPGQGLRLIYYSQIVNDFQKGDIAEGYSVSREKKESFPLTVTSAQKNPTAFYLCASSIDLGAGARTDTQYFGPGTRLTVL.

V and J are TRBV28 and TRBJ1-1; unclear D gene. V was pared by 6 bases and J by 1 base, with 15 bases between. The CDR3 has 15 amino acids. CDR1 is MDHEN, CDR2 SYDVKM, per germline. CDR3 residues: CASRNDGRGNTEAFF. Here the CDR3 DNA reads TGTGCCAGCAGAAACGATGGGAGAGGGAACACTGAAGCTTTCTTT.

The V gene is TRBV6-5, the J gene TRBJ1-5; 10 bases map to TRBD1. The CDR3 loop spans 14 amino acids. Germline values: CDR1 MNHEY, CDR2 SVGAGI. After removal of 5 bases from V and 6 bases from J, the junction contained 4 bases not matched to a gene. This chain's CDR3 is CASSTTGGSQPQHF. In nucleotides, the CDR3 is TGTGCCAGCAGTACGACAGGGGGCAGTCAGCCCCAGCATTTT.

The CDR3 sequence is CASSAGNTIYF. DNA of the CDR3: TGTGCCAGCAGCGCGGGAAACACCATATATTTT. The V and J genes are TRBV25-1 and TRBJ1-3, with D unresolved. The CDR3 runs 11 residues. Trimming left V 6 bases short and J 4 bases short, with 4 bases between. Germline-derived CDR1 and CDR2 are MGHDK and SYGVNS.

The chain uses TRBV6-4 and TRBJ1-2, with 9 nucleotides matching TRBD1. The CDR3 spans 16 residues. Per germline, CDR1 MRHNA and CDR2 SNTAGT. V was pared by 3 bases and J by 4 bases, with 9 bases of the junction left unmatched. CDR3 loop: CASSESPATGGYGYTF. The CDR3 DNA reads as TGTGCCAGCAGTGAGAGCCCCGCGACAGGGGGCTATGGCTACACCTTC.

The rearrangement uses TRBV28 and TRBJ2-7, with D unresolved. Germline V gene data show CDR1 as MDHEN and CDR2 as SYDVKM. Trimming left V 6 bases short and J 1 base short, with 16 bases between. The CDR3 contains 15 residues. CDR3 protein: CASRAGYGGSYEQYF. In nucleotides, the CDR3 is TGTGCCAGCAGGGCCGGTTATGGCGGTTCCTACGAGCAGTACTTC. Full variable domain (outside the CDR3, taken from reference TRBV28 and TRBJ2-7): DVKVTQSSRYLVKRTGEKVFLECVQDMDHENMFWYRQDPGLGLRLIYFSYDVKMKEKGDIPEGYSVSREKKERFSLILESASTNQTSMYLCASRAGYGGSYEQYFGPGTRLTVT.

This sequence joins TRBV19 and TRBJ2-1, with D perhaps matching TRBD2 (5 bases). In germline, CDR1 is LNHDA, CDR2 SQIVND (reference sequence). The CDR3 is made up of 15 amino acids. The V gene lost 1 base and the J gene lost 8 bases, with 15 bases spanning the gap. CDR3 DNA: TGTGCCAGTAGTATAGGGGCTAGCCGGAAGGATGAGCAGTTCTTC. Encoded protein: CASSIGASRKDEQFF.

The chain combines TRBV11-3 with TRBJ2-7; 8 bases map to TRBD2. The CDR3 is 14 amino acids. CDR1 SGHNT and CDR2 YENEEA come from the germline V gene. Trimming took 8 bases from V and 0 from J; bases not matched to a gene: 6. The CDR3 sequence: CASVGGASSYEQYF. The CDR3, as DNA: TGTGCCAGCGTCGGGGGGGCCTCCTCCTACGAGCAGTACTTC.

This chain links TRBV7-9 with TRBJ2-6, with a weak D call TRBD2 (5 bases). The CDR3 contains 17 residues. V lost 5 bases to trimming and J lost 0 bases, with 14 bases between them. Germline values: CDR1 SEHNR, CDR2 FQNEAQ (reference sequence). The CDR3 reads CASSRHRGSSGANVLTF. In DNA form, the CDR3 reads TGTGCCAGCAGCCGTCATCGGGGATCCTCTGGGGCCAACGTCCTGACTTTC.

This rearrangement joins TRBV7-9 to TRBJ1-1; D remains unclear. CDR1 and CDR2 (germline): SEHNR, FQNEAQ (reference sequence). The CDR3 length is 16 residues. V dropped 4 bases and J dropped 5 bases, with 20 bases sitting between them. The CDR3, as DNA: TGTGCCAGCAGCTACGCTCTCGGGTCCCTGGGTACTGAAGCTTTCTTT. It is translated as CASSYALGSLGTEAFF.

This clone has only one observation. The chain employs TRBV10-3 and TRBJ1-2, with D uncertain. The CDR3 contains 14 residues. Per germline, CDR1 ENHRY and CDR2 SYGVKD. Trimming stripped 2 bases from V and 4 bases from J, with 11 bases between. The CDR3 is CAISEERGGYGYTF. As DNA, the CDR3 is TGTGCCATCAGTGAGGAGCGGGGAGGCTATGGCTACACCTTC.

The V gene is TRBV7-9, the J gene TRBJ2-3, with a tentative D call TRBD2 (6 bases). The V and J ends lost 1 base and 2 bases respectively, with 7 bases between them. The CDR3 is 14 amino acids. Looked up from germline, CDR1 is SEHNR and CDR2 is FQNEAQ (reference sequence). Here the CDR3 DNA reads TGTGCCAGCAGCTTAGGCGGGAACACAGATACGCAGTATTTT. It codes for CASSLGGNTDTQYF.